Shown below are 15 T cell receptor beta chains from a single sample sequenced in a study of blood T cell repertoires in COVID-19. Assay used: immunoSEQ multiplex PCR; TCRdb lists only in-frame clones, some missing. The sample has about 300,000 clones, roughly 89% seen once. Source material: PBMCs or T cells enriched from blood (not recorded which). The receptors come from a woman aged 50 to 60 who had been exposed to COVID-19.

V usage is TRBV6-4 and J usage is TRBJ2-2, with 7 bases matching TRBD2. This CDR3 has 15 residues. CDR1 is MRHNA and CDR2 is SNTAGT in the germline V gene. V shed 6 bases and J 5 bases; nucleotides not matched to a gene: 9. The CDR3 coding sequence is TGTGCCAGCAGCCCGGGAGGCCGAGGGACCGGGGAGCTGTTTTTT. Encoded protein: CASSPGGRGTGELFF.

The table lists this clone with a count of one. At the DNA level, this CDR3 is encoded by other sequences in the same sample as well. This chain links TRBV19 with TRBJ1-5; a weak D match, TRBD1 (6 bases). Trimming stripped 1 base from V and 6 bases from J, with 7 bases between. Germline loops: CDR1 LNHDA, CDR2 SQIVND (reference sequence). The CDR3 contains 13 residues. CDR3 region: CASSIGGRQPQHF. DNA for the CDR3: TGTGCCAGTAGTATAGGGGGGCGTCAGCCCCAGCATTTT.

The V gene is TRBV13, the J gene TRBJ2-1, with a possible D match to TRBD2 (7 bases). With 3 bases removed from V and 5 bases from J, the gap between germline ends came to 11 bases. Germline loops: CDR1 PRHDT, CDR2 FYEKMQ (reference sequence). The CDR3 loop spans 14 amino acids. Here the CDR3 DNA reads TGTGCCAGCAGCTTGGGGAGGGGGGACAATGAGCAGTTCTTC. Amino acids: CASSLGRGDNEQFF.

The chain employs TRBV18 and TRBJ1-6, with D tentatively TRBD1 (5 bases). The CDR3 totals 16 residues. V was cut by 2 bases and J by 5 bases, with 13 bases left in between. In germline, CDR1 is KGHSH, CDR2 LQKENI. The CDR3 DNA follows: TGTGCCAGCTCACCATTTGGAGGGGTTAATAATTCACCCCTCCACTTT. This translates into CASSPFGGVNNSPLHF.

V usage is TRBV7-2 and J usage is TRBJ2-1; D might be TRBD2 (5 bases). Germline assignment: CDR1 SGHTA and CDR2 FQGNSA. The CDR3 length is 13 residues. V lost 7 bases to trimming and J lost 8 bases, with 15 bases between them. The CDR3 spells CASTPPGGDEQFF. CDR3 DNA: TGTGCCAGCACCCCGCCCGGAGGAGATGAGCAGTTCTTC.

This rearrangement joins TRBV5-1 to TRBJ2-3; 10 bases agree with TRBD1. This CDR3 has 15 amino acids. Germline V gene data show CDR1 as SGHRS and CDR2 as YFSETQ. The junction had 6 bases not matched to a gene; V was cut back by 4 bases and J by 4 bases. CDR3 protein: CASSKTGGESDTQYF. In DNA, the CDR3 is TGCGCCAGCAGCAAGACAGGGGGCGAGTCAGATACGCAGTATTTT. Looking up the rest from reference TRBV5-1 and TRBJ2-3 gives the full variable domain: KAGVTQTPRYLIKTRGQQVTLSCSPISGHRSVSWYQQTPGQGLQFLFEYFSETQRNKGNFPGRFSGRQFSNSRSEMNVSTLELGDSALYLCASSKTGGESDTQYFGPGTRLTVL.

With respect to this clone: At one boundary the junction diverges from the germline segment, which might be a read error. The V and J genes are TRBV12-3 or TRBV12-4 and TRBJ1-2; D gene uncertain. The CDR3 has 13 residues. The CDR3 region is CASSLAVGYRLSF. In nucleotides, the CDR3 is TGTGCCAGCAGTTTAGCGGTAGGATACAGACTAAGCTTC.

J is TRBJ1-2 and V is TRBV11-2; D may be TRBD1 (6 bases). The CDR3 consists of 15 residues. V lost 5 bases to trimming and J lost 4 bases, with 17 bases between them. CDR1 is SGHAT and CDR2 is FQNNGV in the germline V gene. The CDR3 loop is CASSENRVVSYGYTF. The CDR3 region has the DNA TGTGCCAGCAGCGAAAACAGGGTTGTAAGCTATGGCTACACCTTC.

As for this clone: Within the sample, other DNA sequences also encode this same CDR3. V and J are TRBV7-9 and TRBJ2-1, with 7 bases matching TRBD2. V gave up 6 bases and J gave up 1 base; unmatched junction bases: 3. Germline CDR1 reads SEHNR; CDR2 reads FQNEAQ (reference sequence). The CDR3 has 14 residues. CDR3 nucleotides: TGTGCCAGCAGTCTAGCGGTATCCTACAATGAGCAGTTCTTC. This sequence encodes CASSLAVSYNEQFF.

This rearrangement joins TRBV19 to TRBJ1-3; D gene ambiguous. The CDR3 loop spans 14 amino acids. CDR1 and CDR2 (germline): LNHDA, SQIVND (reference sequence). Trimming left V 10 bases short and J 0 bases short, with 13 bases between. This chain's CDR3 is CATIARSSGNTIYF. In nucleotides, the CDR3 is TGTGCCACCATAGCAAGGTCCTCTGGAAACACCATATATTTT. Full variable domain (remainder filled in from reference TRBV19 and TRBJ1-3): DGGITQSPKYLFRKEGQNVTLSCEQNLNHDAMYWYRQDPGQGLRLIYYSQIVNDFQKGDIAEGYSVSREKKESFPLTVTSAQKNPTAFYLCATIARSSGNTIYFGEGSWLTVV.

The chain employs TRBV19 and TRBJ1-1, with a tentative D call TRBD1 (5 bases). This CDR3 has 14 amino acids. V lost 5 bases, J lost 1 base, and 11 bases lay in between. The germline CDR1 and CDR2 sequences are LNHDA and SQIVND (reference sequence). The CDR3 loop is CASSPRQSNTEAFF. CDR3 coding DNA: TGTGCCAGTAGTCCCCGACAGTCGAACACTGAAGCTTTCTTT.

The gene calls are TRBV18 and TRBJ1-2, with D tentatively TRBD1 (5 bases). CDR3 length equals 11 residues. Trimming left V 4 bases short and J 8 bases short, with 8 bases between. Per germline, CDR1 KGHSH and CDR2 LQKENI. CDR3 coding DNA: TGTGCCAGCTCACGGGGGGACGGCTACACCTTC. This gives the protein CASSRGDGYTF.

This clone was detected once. The genes are TRBV7-8 and TRBJ2-7; tentative D call: TRBD2 (6 bases). The CDR3 extends over 15 amino acids. Trimming stripped 1 base from V and 3 bases from J, with 13 bases between. The germline V gene has CDR1 SGHVS and CDR2 FQNEAQ. The CDR3 nucleotides read TGTGCCAGCAGCTTAGACCCGGGACTTAACTACGAGCAGTACTTC. It is translated as CASSLDPGLNYEQYF.

The V call is TRBV2, the J call TRBJ2-5; tentatively, D is TRBD2 (6 bases). V gave up 5 bases and J gave up 5 bases, with 18 bases separating them. The CDR3 runs to 15 residues. Germline-derived CDR1 and CDR2 are SNHLY and FYNNEI. Here the CDR3 reads CASSRKKGGRETQYF. The CDR3 DNA is TGTGCCAGCAGTCGGAAGAAGGGAGGAAGGGAGACCCAGTACTTC.

This rearrangement joins TRBV7-2 to TRBJ2-3, with 11 bases matching TRBD2. V dropped 5 bases and J dropped 5; count of bases not matched to a gene: 6. The germline V gene encodes CDR1 SGHTA and CDR2 FQGNSA. There are 15 residues in the CDR3. CDR3 sequence reads: CASSTGLAVRDTQYF. CDR3 DNA sequence: TGTGCCAGCAGCACGGGACTAGCGGTCAGAGATACGCAGTATTTT.